This TCR beta chain was sequenced during a study of blood T cell repertoires in COVID-19. Looking at the study overall: The analysed material was cDNA or gDNA that came from T cells, B-cell-depleted T cells, or PBMCs.

Methods used by the authors: By means of reference gene primer amplification, nucleated cell counts were estimated. The data were produced by immunoSEQ multiplex PCR, yet TCRdb's version contains in-frame clones alone and is incomplete. V, J and clone size derive from that table, while D and trimming were established from the DNA sequence. The table includes under 200,000 clones, around 86% detected once. Participants, about 18 to 90 years old, spanned more than 20 US areas. Participants reported their clinical history, and cohort assignment relied on those reports. The TCR was taken from a woman aged 40 to 49 in a cohort exposed to, infected with or recovered from COVID-19 (not recorded which). The sample taken for sequencing was PBMCs or T cells enriched from blood (not recorded which).

CDR3 sequence: CASSTDRGTATNEKLFF. As DNA, the CDR3 is TGTGCCAGTAGTACCGACAGGGGTACTGCAACTAATGAAAAACTGTTTTTT. V is TRBV19 and J is TRBJ1-4; 8 bases map to TRBD1. Germline assignment: CDR1 LNHDA and CDR2 SQIVND (reference sequence). This CDR3 has 17 amino acids. After removal of 4 bases from V and 0 bases from J, the junction contained 7 bases not matched to a gene.